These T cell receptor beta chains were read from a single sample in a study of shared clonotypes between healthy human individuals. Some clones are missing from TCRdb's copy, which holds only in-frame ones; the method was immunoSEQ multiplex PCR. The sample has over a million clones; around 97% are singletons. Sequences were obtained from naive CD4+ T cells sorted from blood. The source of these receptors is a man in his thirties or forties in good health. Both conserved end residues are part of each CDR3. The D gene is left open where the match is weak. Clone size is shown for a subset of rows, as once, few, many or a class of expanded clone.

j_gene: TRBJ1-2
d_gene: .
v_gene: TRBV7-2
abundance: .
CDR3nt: TGTGCCAGCAGCTTAGTTCCAGACAACTATGGCTACACCTTC
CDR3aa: CASSLVPDNYGYTF

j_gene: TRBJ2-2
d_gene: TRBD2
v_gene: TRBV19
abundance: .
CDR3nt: TGTGCCAGTAGGATAGCGGGGGGGCTGAGCACCGGGGAGCTGTTTTTT
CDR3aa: CASRIAGGLSTGELFF

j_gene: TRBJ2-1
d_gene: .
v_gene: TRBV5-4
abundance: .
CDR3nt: TGTGCCAGCAGCTTGCGGGAGCGCTCCTACAATGAGCAGTTCTTC
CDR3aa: CASSLRERSYNEQFF

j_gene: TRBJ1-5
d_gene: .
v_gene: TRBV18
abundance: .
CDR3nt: TGTGCCAGCTCACCGTCCTATGCGGGGCAGCCCCAGCATTTT
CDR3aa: CASSPSYAGQPQHF

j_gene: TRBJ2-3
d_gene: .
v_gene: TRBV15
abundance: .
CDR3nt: TGTGCCACCAGCAGAGTGGGCGGCACAGATACGCAGTATTTT
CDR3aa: CATSRVGGTDTQYF

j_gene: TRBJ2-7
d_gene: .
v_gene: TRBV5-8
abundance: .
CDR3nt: TGTGCCAGCATTCCTAGGGGGGCGACCTCCTACGAGCAGTACTTC
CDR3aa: CASIPRGATSYEQYF

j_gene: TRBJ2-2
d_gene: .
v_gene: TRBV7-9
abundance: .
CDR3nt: TGTGCCAGCAGCTTAGTACTTAGCGACGCCGGGGAGCTGTTTTTT
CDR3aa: CASSLVLSDAGELFF

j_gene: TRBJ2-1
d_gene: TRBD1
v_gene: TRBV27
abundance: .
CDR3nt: TGTGCCAGCAGATCCGGGACAGATAAATACAATGAGCAGTTCTTC
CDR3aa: CASRSGTDKYNEQFF

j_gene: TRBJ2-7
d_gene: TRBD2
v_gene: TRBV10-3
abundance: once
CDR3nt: TGTGCCCCCTCTCTTCCCGCGGGAGAACCTGGCCTCTACGAGCAGTACTTC
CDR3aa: CAPSLPAGEPGLYEQYF

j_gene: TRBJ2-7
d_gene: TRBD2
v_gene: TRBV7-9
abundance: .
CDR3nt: TGTGCCAGCAGCTCCTTAGCGGGGTTCACCTACGAGCAGTACTTC
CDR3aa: CASSSLAGFTYEQYF

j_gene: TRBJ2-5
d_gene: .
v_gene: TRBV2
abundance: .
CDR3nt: TGTGCCAGCAGGGCGGTCCTACTCGGATCCCAAGAGACCCAGTACTTC
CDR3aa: CASRAVLLGSQETQYF

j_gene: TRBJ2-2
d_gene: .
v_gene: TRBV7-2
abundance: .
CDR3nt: TGTGCCAGCAGCTTAGGGACGTTGGACACCGGGGAGCTGTTTTTT
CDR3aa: CASSLGTLDTGELFF

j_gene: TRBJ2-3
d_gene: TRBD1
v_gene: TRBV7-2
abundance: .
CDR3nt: TGTGCCAGCAGCGACCTAGGGGGCTTAAATCCAGATACGCAGTATTTT
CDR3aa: CASSDLGGLNPDTQYF

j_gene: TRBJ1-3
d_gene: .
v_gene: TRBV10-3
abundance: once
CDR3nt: TGTGCCATCAGTGAGGCTTCCGGACCGACTGGAAACACCATATATTTT
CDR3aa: CAISEASGPTGNTIYF

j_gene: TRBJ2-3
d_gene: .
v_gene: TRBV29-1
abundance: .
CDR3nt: TGCAGCCTGACGACAGGATCAGATACGCAGTATTTT
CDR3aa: CSLTTGSDTQYF

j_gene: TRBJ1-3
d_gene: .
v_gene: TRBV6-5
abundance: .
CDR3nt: TGTGCCAGCGTCCAAGGGGTGGGAAACACCATATATTTT
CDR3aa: CASVQGVGNTIYF

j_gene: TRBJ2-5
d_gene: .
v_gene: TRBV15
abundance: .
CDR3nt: TGTGCCACCAGCAGAGATCTGAGATCGGAGACCCAGTACTTC
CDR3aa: CATSRDLRSETQYF

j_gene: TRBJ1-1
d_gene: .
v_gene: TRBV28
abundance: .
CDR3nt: TGTGCCAGCAGTTCTCGTTTTACTAACACTGAAGCTTTCTTT
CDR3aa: CASSSRFTNTEAFF

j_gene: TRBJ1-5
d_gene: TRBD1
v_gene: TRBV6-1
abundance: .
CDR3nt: TGTGCCAGCAGTGACCGACAGGGGGTTGGCAATCAGCCCCAGCATTTT
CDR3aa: CASSDRQGVGNQPQHF

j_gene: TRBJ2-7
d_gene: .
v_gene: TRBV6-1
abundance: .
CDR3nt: TGTGCCAGCAGTGGCCTCAGGGGTCCACCTCGGGAGCAGTACTTC
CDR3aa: CASSGLRGPPREQYF

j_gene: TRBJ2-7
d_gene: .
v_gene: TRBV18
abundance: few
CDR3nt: TGTGCCAGCTCACGGACTTCGGGCCTGGTAGGCGAGCAGTACTTC
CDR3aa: CASSRTSGLVGEQYF

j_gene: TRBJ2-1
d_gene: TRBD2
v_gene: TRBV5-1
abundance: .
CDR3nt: TGCGCCAGCAGCCAGGGACTAGCGGGAGGAGGGGATGAGCAGTTCTTC
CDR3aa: CASSQGLAGGGDEQFF

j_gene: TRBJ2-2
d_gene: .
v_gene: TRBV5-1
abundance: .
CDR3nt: TGCGCCAGCACCTACGGACCCATTCTCGCCGGGGAGCTGTTTTTT
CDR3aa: CASTYGPILAGELFF

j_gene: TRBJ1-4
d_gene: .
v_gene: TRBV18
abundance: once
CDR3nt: TGTGCCAGCTCACCACCGCAGGGAGCCGAAAAACTGTTTTTT
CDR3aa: CASSPPQGAEKLFF

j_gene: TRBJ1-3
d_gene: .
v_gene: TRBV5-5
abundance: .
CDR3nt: TGTGCCAGCAGTCCCAATGTAGGCGGAAACACCATATATTTT
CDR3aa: CASSPNVGGNTIYF

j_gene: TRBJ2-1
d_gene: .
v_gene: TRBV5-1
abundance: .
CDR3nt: TGCGCCAGCAGCCTGGGGACCCTGGGGACCTACAATGAGCAGTTCTTC
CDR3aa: CASSLGTLGTYNEQFF

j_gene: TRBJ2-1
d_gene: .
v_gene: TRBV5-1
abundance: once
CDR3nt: TGCGCCAGCAGCTTGAAAAGCATTGGGAATGAGCAGTTCTTC
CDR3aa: CASSLKSIGNEQFF

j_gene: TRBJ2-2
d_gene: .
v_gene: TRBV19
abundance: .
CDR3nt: TGTGCCAGTAGTCGTAAAGCGAACACCGGGGAGCTGTTTTTT
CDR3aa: CASSRKANTGELFF

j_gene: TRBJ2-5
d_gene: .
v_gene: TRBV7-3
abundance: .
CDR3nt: TGTGCCAGCAGCTTAACCCGGGGGTCGCAAGAGACCCAGTACTTC
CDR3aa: CASSLTRGSQETQYF

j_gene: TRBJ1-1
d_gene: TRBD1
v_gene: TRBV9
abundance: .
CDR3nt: TGTGCCAGCAGCGTAGGTCGTAGGGGGCTCCATGAAGCTTTCTTT
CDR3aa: CASSVGRRGLHEAFF

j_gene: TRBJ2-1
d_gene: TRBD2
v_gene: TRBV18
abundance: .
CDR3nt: TGTGCCAGCTCATGGACTAGCGGGATGTCCAATGAGCAGTTCTTC
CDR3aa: CASSWTSGMSNEQFF

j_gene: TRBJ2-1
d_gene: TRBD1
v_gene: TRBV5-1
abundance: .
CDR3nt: TGCGCCAGCAGCGAAAAGGGACAGTCGAATGAGCAGTTCTTC
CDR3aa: CASSEKGQSNEQFF

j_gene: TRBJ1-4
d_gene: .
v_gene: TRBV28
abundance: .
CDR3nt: TGTGCCAGCAGTTACGGTAATGGAGGGGGTAAACTGTTTTTT
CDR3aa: CASSYGNGGGKLFF

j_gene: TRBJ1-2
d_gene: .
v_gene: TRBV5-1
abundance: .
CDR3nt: TGCGCCAGCAGCTTCTTAGACAGCAACTATGGCTACACCTTC
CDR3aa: CASSFLDSNYGYTF

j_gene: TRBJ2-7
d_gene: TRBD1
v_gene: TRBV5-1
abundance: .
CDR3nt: TGCGCCAGCAGCTTGGAGGACAGGGGCTCCGAGCAGTACTTC
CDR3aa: CASSLEDRGSEQYF

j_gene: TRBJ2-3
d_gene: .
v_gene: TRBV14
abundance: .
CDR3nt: TGTGCCAGCAGCCAAGATTCGTTAGAAGCGCAGGTTACGCAGTATTTT
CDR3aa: CASSQDSLEAQVTQYF

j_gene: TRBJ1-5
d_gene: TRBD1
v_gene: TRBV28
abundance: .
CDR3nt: TGTGCCGGACAGGATAGCAATCAGCCCCAGCATTTT
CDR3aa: CAGQDSNQPQHF

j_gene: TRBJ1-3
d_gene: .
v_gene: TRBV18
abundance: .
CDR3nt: TGTGCCAGCTCACCACTCCCGGACACATCTGGAAACACCATATATTTT
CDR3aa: CASSPLPDTSGNTIYF

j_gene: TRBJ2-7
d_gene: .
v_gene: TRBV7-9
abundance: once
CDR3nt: TGTGCCAGCAGCCTCCGGGACACGTTCTCCCTACAGTACTTC
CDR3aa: CASSLRDTFSLQYF

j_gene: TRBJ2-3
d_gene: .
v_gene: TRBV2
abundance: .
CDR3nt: TGTGCCAGCAGAGCCGGGACTAGCACAGATACGCAGTATTTT
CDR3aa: CASRAGTSTDTQYF

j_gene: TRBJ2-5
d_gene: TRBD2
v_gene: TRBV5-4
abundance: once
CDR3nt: TGTGCCAGCAGCTTGGGACTAGCGGGAGGCGGTATAGAGACCCAGTACTTC
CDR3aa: CASSLGLAGGGIETQYF

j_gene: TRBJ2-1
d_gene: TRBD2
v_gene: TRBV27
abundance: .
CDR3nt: TGTGCCAGCAGTTTACAACTAGCGGGAGGTGTTGAGCAGTTCTTC
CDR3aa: CASSLQLAGGVEQFF

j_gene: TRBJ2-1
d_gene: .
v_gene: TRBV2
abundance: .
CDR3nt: TGTGCCAGCAGTGCATACAGAGGCAATGAGCAGTTCTTC
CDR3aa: CASSAYRGNEQFF

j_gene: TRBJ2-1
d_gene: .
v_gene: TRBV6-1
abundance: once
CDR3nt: TGTGCCAGCAGCCAGGGTCACTACAATGAGCAGTTCTTC
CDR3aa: CASSQGHYNEQFF

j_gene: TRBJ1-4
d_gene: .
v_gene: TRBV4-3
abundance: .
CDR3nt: TGCGCCAGCAGCCAAGCTTTGACAGCTAACAATGAAAAACTGTTTTTT
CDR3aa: CASSQALTANNEKLFF

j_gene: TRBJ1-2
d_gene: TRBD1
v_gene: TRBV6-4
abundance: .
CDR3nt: TGTGCCAGCAGTTCCGGGACAGGGGAAGGCTACACCTTC
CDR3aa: CASSSGTGEGYTF

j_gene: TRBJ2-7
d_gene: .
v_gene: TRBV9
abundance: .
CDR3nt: TGTGCCAGCAGCCCGACAGGACTAGCCTACGAGCAGTACTTC
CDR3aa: CASSPTGLAYEQYF

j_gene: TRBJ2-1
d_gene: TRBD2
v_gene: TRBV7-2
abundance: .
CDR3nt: TGTGCCAGCAGCTTAGAACTAGCGGGAGGGCCGCAGTTCTTC
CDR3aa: CASSLELAGGPQFF

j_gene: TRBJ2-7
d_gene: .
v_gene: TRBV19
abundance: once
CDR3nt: TGTGCCAGTAGTGGGAGTAAATCCTACGAGCAGTACTTC
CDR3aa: CASSGSKSYEQYF

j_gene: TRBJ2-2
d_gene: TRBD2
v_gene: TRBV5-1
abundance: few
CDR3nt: TGCGCCAGCAGCTCCGGACTAGCGGCGAACACCGGGGAGCTGTTTTTT
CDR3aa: CASSSGLAANTGELFF

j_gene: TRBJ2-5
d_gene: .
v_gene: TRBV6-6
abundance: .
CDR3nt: TGTGCCAGCAGCCCACTTGGCCCATACCAAGAGACCCAGTACTTC
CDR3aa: CASSPLGPYQETQYF

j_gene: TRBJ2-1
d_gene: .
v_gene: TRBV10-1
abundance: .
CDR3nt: TGCGCCAGCGGGGGGCCCTCCTACAATGAGCAGTTCTTC
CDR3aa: CASGGPSYNEQFF

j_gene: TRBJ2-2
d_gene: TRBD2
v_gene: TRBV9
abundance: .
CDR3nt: TGTGCCAGCAGGAAGACTAGCGGGAGTTTCTCCGGGGAGCTGTTTTTT
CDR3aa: CASRKTSGSFSGELFF

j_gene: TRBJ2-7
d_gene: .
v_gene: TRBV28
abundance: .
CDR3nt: TGTGCCAGCAGTTTTTGGCGGGATCTTCCCTACGAGCAGTACTTC
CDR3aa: CASSFWRDLPYEQYF

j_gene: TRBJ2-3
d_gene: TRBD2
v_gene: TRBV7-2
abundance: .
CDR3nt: TGTGCCAGCAGCTTTAGGCTAGCGGGAGGGCCAGATACGCAGTATTTT
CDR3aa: CASSFRLAGGPDTQYF